These 30 T cell receptor beta chains share one sample of origin, sequenced in a study of identical twins. A single record per CDR3 protein comes from TCRdb applying MiXCR to the 5' RACE reads. The sample yields some 590,000 distinct CDR3 sequences, around 9.6% seen once. This sample also appeared in a second study, on yellow fever vaccine responses in identical twins.

The sequenced sample was PBMCs. These TCRs come from a woman in her late teens or twenties in good health.

This clonotype was detected ten times or more. The V call is TRBV12-3 or TRBV12-4, the J call TRBJ1-3, with 8 bases identical to TRBD1. The CDR3 extends over 13 amino acids. After removal of 2 bases from V and 16 bases from J, the junction contained 10 bases not matched to a gene. This chain's CDR3 is CASSLMGQATCYF. CDR3 nucleotides: TGTGCCAGCAGTTTAATGGGACAGGCGACTTGTTATTTT.

This clonotype was observed many times. The chain links TRBV18 to TRBJ2-1; TRBD2 matches at 14 bases. This CDR3 comprises 16 residues. Germline V lookup: CDR1 KGHSH, CDR2 LQKENI. The V gene end was trimmed by 6 bases and the J gene end by 7 bases; junction bases not matched to a gene: 8. The chain's CDR3 is CASSPGTSGSLNEQFF. In nucleotides, the CDR3 is TGTGCCAGCTCCCCAGGGACTAGCGGGAGCTTAAATGAGCAGTTCTTC.

The J gene is TRBJ1-1, the V gene TRBV28, with 9 bases fitting TRBD1. V shed 10 bases and J 6 bases; nucleotides not matched to a gene: 3. This CDR3 spans 11 amino acids. CDR1 is MDHEN and CDR2 is SYDVKM in the germline V gene. CDR3 region: CATTGGPEAFF. For the CDR3, the DNA is TGTGCCACCACAGGGGGCCCTGAAGCTTTCTTT.

This clonotype was observed a handful of times. The V call is TRBV20-1, the J call TRBJ1-2; 7 bases are a match to TRBD1. From germline, CDR1 is DFQATT and CDR2 SNEGSKA (reference sequence). There are 12 residues in the CDR3. The V and J ends lost 2 bases and 7 bases, in that order; junction bases with no gene match: 4. The CDR3 loop reads CSARRTGVGYTF. The CDR3 DNA reads as TGCAGTGCTAGACGTACAGGGGTTGGCTACACCTTC.

This clonotype was detected many times. As DNA, the CDR3 is TGTGCCAGCACCTTTTTACCTCTGGGGGGGGACTCCTACGAGCAGTACTTC. As protein: CASTFLPLGGDSYEQYF. The chain has TRBV11-2 and TRBJ2-7, with 7 bases lining up with TRBD2. The junction had 15 bases not matched to a gene; V was cut back by 7 bases and J by 0 bases. The CDR3 is made up of 17 amino acids. Looked up from germline, CDR1 is SGHAT and CDR2 is FQNNGV.

This clonotype was recorded many times. The V gene is TRBV29-1, the J gene TRBJ2-1, with D uncertain. The CDR3 is made up of 13 amino acids. Germline V gene lookup returns CDR1 SQVTM and CDR2 ANQGSEA. The V end was cut by 4 bases, the J end by 5 bases, with 12 bases between. The CDR3 spells CSVVRQANNEQFF. In DNA, the CDR3 is TGCAGCGTTGTGCGGCAGGCCAACAATGAGCAGTTCTTC.

This clonotype has ten or more counts. The J gene is TRBJ2-7, the V gene TRBV7-9; D is undetermined. The V and J ends lost 7 bases and 3 bases respectively, with 19 bases between them. CDR3 length: 15 residues. The germline CDR1 and CDR2 sequences are SEHNR and FQNEAQ (reference sequence). CDR3 DNA: TGTGCCAGCAACGCAGCTCGTGTAGGTTACTACGAGCAGTACTTC. Translated: CASNAARVGYYEQYF.

The rearrangement joins TRBV9 to TRBJ2-6; D tentatively reads TRBD1 or TRBD2 (5 bases each). The V and J ends lost 3 bases and 1 base respectively, with 11 bases between them. Germline CDR1 is SGDLS and CDR2 is YYNGEE. CDR3 length: 16 amino acids. The CDR3 here is CASSAHGTSGANVLTF. In DNA form, the CDR3 reads TGTGCCAGCAGCGCTCACGGGACGTCTGGGGCCAACGTCCTGACTTTC.

This clonotype was recorded many times. J is TRBJ2-7 and V is TRBV30; 7 bases agree with TRBD2. CDR3 length: 14 amino acids. Trimming removed 3 bases from V and 3 bases from J; junction bases left unmatched: 8. Germline CDR1 and CDR2: GTSNPN and SVGIG (reference sequence). The CDR3 DNA is TGTGCCTGGAGCGATATAGCGGGTAGCTACGAGCAGTACTTC. The encoded protein is CAWSDIAGSYEQYF.

The table lists this clonotype with a few counts. The V call is TRBV4-2, the J call TRBJ2-7, with TRBD2 matching over 10 bases. The CDR3 runs 16 residues. Germline V CDR1 and CDR2: LGHNA, YNFKEQ. Trimming removed 3 bases from V and 5 bases from J; junction bases left unmatched: 10. DNA of the CDR3: TGTGCCAGCAGCCAGCCAGCGGGGGGGCCCTTCGACGAGCAGTACTTC. It encodes CASSQPAGGPFDEQYF.

V and J are TRBV20-1 and TRBJ2-1; unclear D gene. The CDR3 loop spans 15 amino acids. Germline CDR1 and CDR2: DFQATT and SNEGSKA (reference sequence). Trimming stripped 5 bases from V and 0 bases from J, with 14 bases between. CDR3 sequence reads: CSADWSFSSYNEQFF. CDR3 sequence (DNA): TGCAGTGCTGATTGGTCCTTCTCCTCCTACAATGAGCAGTTCTTC.

This clonotype was seen a few times. The rearrangement links TRBV12-3 or TRBV12-4 to TRBJ1-1; 7 nucleotides align to TRBD1. V was pared by 5 bases and J by 5 bases, with 2 bases of the junction left unmatched. The length of the CDR3 is 12 residues. CDR3 region: CASSVRGTEAFF. The CDR3 DNA follows: TGTGCCAGCAGTGTCAGGGGGACTGAAGCTTTCTTT.

The chain combines TRBV4-1 with TRBJ2-1; D remains ambiguous. The V end was cut by 3 bases, the J end by 5 bases, with 11 bases between. This CDR3 has 14 residues. CDR1 and CDR2 from the germline V gene are MGHRA and YSYEKL. CDR3 sequence: CASSQERQNNEQFF. CDR3 DNA sequence: TGCGCCAGCAGCCAGGAGAGACAAAACAATGAGCAGTTCTTC.

This clonotype showed up just a few times. The gene calls are TRBV10-2 and TRBJ2-2; a weak D match, TRBD2 (6 bases). The germline V gene has CDR1 WSHSY and CDR2 SAAADI. Trimming stripped 4 bases from V and 6 bases from J, with 15 bases between. The CDR3 consists of 15 residues. The CDR3 nucleotides are TGCGCCAGCAGTGGTGGAGTAGGAGGGGCCGGGGAGCTGTTTTTT. Amino acids: CASSGGVGGAGELFF.

This clonotype came up a few times. The chain links TRBV7-8 to TRBJ2-3, with D possibly matching TRBD2 (5 bases). V was pared by 4 bases and J by 2 bases, with 13 bases between. This CDR3 contains 15 residues. Germline lookup yields CDR1 SGHVS and CDR2 FQNEAQ. CDR3 in amino acids: CASSYDGSNTDTQYF. The CDR3 DNA follows: TGTGCCAGCAGCTACGATGGGAGTAACACAGATACGCAGTATTTT.

This clonotype was found many times. The V gene is TRBV12-3 or TRBV12-4, the J gene TRBJ2-2; 10 nucleotides align to TRBD1. V lost 6 bases and J lost 7; bases outside the gene matches: 5. The CDR3 is 14 amino acids. In DNA form, the CDR3 reads TGTGCCAGCAGGCTGGGACAGGGGATCGGGGAGCTGTTTTTT. Amino acids: CASRLGQGIGELFF.

This clonotype was counted at least ten times. CDR3 nucleotide sequence: TGTGCCAGCAGCCCGACAGGGGAGCGCTACGAGCAGTACTTC. Its protein product is CASSPTGERYEQYF. The chain combines TRBV7-9 with TRBJ2-7; 8 bases align to TRBD1. The CDR3 totals 14 residues. The V and J ends lost 5 bases and 3 bases, in that order; junction bases with no gene match: 6. CDR1 is SEHNR, CDR2 FQNEAQ, per germline (reference sequence).

This clonotype has a count of ten or more. The V gene is TRBV6-1, the J gene TRBJ1-1; D not resolved. Trimming removed 7 bases at V and 5 bases at J, with 14 bases between. The CDR3 is made up of 13 amino acids. Looked up from germline, CDR1 is MNHNS and CDR2 is SASEGT. This CDR3 is CASNPSGRTEAFF. The CDR3 coding sequence is TGTGCCAGCAATCCGAGCGGGCGGACTGAAGCTTTCTTT.

The chain uses TRBV4-3 and TRBJ2-3; D perhaps matches TRBD1 (5 bases). The germline V gene encodes CDR1 LGHNA and CDR2 YSLEER. Trimming stripped 11 bases from V and 3 bases from J, with 24 bases between. The CDR3 runs 16 residues. The chain's CDR3 is CARYLTPRDKTDTQYF. In DNA form, the CDR3 reads TGCGCCCGCTATTTAACTCCCAGGGATAAGACAGATACGCAGTATTTT.

Many counts were recorded for this clonotype. CDR3 protein: CASSSRTSNEQFF. The CDR3 DNA reads as TGCGCCAGCAGCAGCCGGACTAGCAATGAGCAGTTCTTC. V and J are TRBV4-1 and TRBJ2-1; 7 bases map to TRBD2. The CDR3 totals 13 residues. The V and J ends lost 5 bases and 6 bases, in that order; junction bases with no gene match: 4. Germline-derived CDR1 and CDR2 are MGHRA and YSYEKL.

This clonotype was seen a handful of times. The V and J genes are TRBV7-4 and TRBJ2-5; a possible D gene is TRBD2 (6 bases). The germline V gene has CDR1 SGHVT and CDR2 SQSDAQ. With 9 bases removed from V and 2 bases from J, the gap between germline ends came to 16 bases. The CDR3 is 14 amino acids. This CDR3 is CARFDLLAQETQYF. In DNA form, the CDR3 reads TGTGCCAGATTTGATTTACTAGCACAAGAGACCCAGTACTTC.

This clonotype was observed many times. The V and J genes are TRBV20-1 and TRBJ1-5, with a weak D call TRBD1 (6 bases). The CDR3 has 13 amino acids. V lost 6 bases and J lost 2, with 11 bases in between. Germline V CDR1 and CDR2: DFQATT, SNEGSKA (reference sequence). The CDR3 here is CSAPPGGNQPQHF. In DNA form, the CDR3 reads TGCAGTGCCCCTCCAGGGGGCAATCAGCCCCAGCATTTT.

This rearrangement joins TRBV7-2 to TRBJ2-5, with D possibly TRBD2 on 5 matching bases. CDR1 and CDR2 from the germline V gene are SGHTA and FQGNSA. V lost 3 bases and J 6 bases, leaving 11 bases between the germline ends. The CDR3 sequence is 13 residues long. CDR3 amino acids: CASSFSGLKTQYF. The CDR3, as DNA: TGTGCCAGCAGCTTTTCGGGGTTAAAGACCCAGTACTTC.

The J gene is TRBJ2-2, the V gene TRBV7-8; D could derive from TRBD1 or TRBD2 (5 bases each). The germline V gene encodes CDR1 SGHVS and CDR2 FQNEAQ. The CDR3 loop spans 17 amino acids. V lost 6 bases and J 0 bases, leaving 17 bases between the germline ends. As DNA, the CDR3 is TGTGCCAGCAGGGGAGCTCCGGCACAGGCGAACACCGGGGAGCTGTTTTTT. It translates to CASRGAPAQANTGELFF.

This clonotype was seen a handful of times. The chain combines TRBV20-1 with TRBJ2-3; 10 nucleotides align to TRBD2. Germline CDR1 reads DFQATT; CDR2 reads SNEGSKA (reference sequence). CDR3 size: 14 residues. The junction had 11 bases not matched to a gene; V was cut back by 6 bases and J by 8 bases. CDR3 residues: CSAPPGLAGATQYF. DNA for the CDR3: TGCAGTGCCCCCCCCGGGCTAGCGGGAGCTACGCAGTATTTT.

This clonotype was detected a few times. The J gene is TRBJ2-2, the V gene TRBV5-1; TRBD2 aligns across 11 bases. This CDR3 contains 15 residues. Germline V gives CDR1 SGHRS, CDR2 YFSETQ. The ends lost 4 bases at V and 5 bases at J; junction bases unmatched: 4. CDR3 sequence: CASSPTSGDTGELFF. CDR3 nucleotides: TGCGCCAGCAGCCCGACTAGCGGGGATACCGGGGAGCTGTTTTTT.

This clonotype was seen more than once but under ten times. The V gene is TRBV2, the J gene TRBJ2-2, with D tentatively TRBD1 (6 bases). Germline V gene sequence: CDR1 SNHLY, CDR2 FYNNEI. The CDR3 loop spans 18 amino acids. Trimming took 7 bases from V and 4 from J, leaving 25 bases between them. The CDR3 DNA reads as TGTGCCAGCAACCCACCTTCTTCCGGGACACTCACCACCGGGGAGCTGTTTTTT. It yields the protein CASNPPSSGTLTTGELFF.

In this sample, this clonotype turned up a few times. The gene calls are TRBV7-2 and TRBJ2-2; D gene ambiguous. The V and J ends lost 5 bases and 8 bases respectively, with 18 bases between them. Per germline, CDR1 SGHTA and CDR2 FQGNSA. The CDR3 is 15 residues long. DNA for the CDR3: TGTGCCAGCAGCCCCTGGGTCCCCCCGAAGGGGGAGCTGTTTTTT. Encoded protein: CASSPWVPPKGELFF.

This clonotype was observed many times. This sequence joins TRBV4-3 and TRBJ2-7; TRBD2 aligns across 7 bases. The CDR3 has 15 residues. The V segment lost 4 bases and the J segment 3 bases; nucleotides outside the gene matches: 9. CDR1 and CDR2 from the germline V gene are LGHNA and YSLEER. The CDR3 here is CASSPGLVNYYEQYF. In DNA form, the CDR3 reads TGCGCCAGCAGCCCCGGACTAGTGAACTACTACGAGCAGTACTTC.

This clonotype was detected many times. The V and J genes are TRBV7-2 and TRBJ2-3; D could derive from TRBD1 or TRBD2 (5 bases each). The CDR3 loop spans 15 amino acids. Trimming took 6 bases from V and 6 from J, leaving 19 bases between them. Germline CDR1 is SGHTA and CDR2 is FQGNSA. CDR3 DNA sequence: TGTGCCAGCAGGTCTGGTGGGGACCGGGTGGATACGCAGTATTTT. Its translation is CASRSGGDRVDTQYF. Using reference TRBV7-2 and TRBJ2-3 for the parts outside the CDR3, the full variable domain is GAGVSQSPSNKVTEKGKDVELRCDPISGHTALYWYRQSLGQGLEFLIYFQGNSAPDKSGLPSDRFSAERTGGSVSTLTIQRTQQEDSAVYLCASRSGGDRVDTQYFGPGTRLTVL.